These 23 T cell receptor beta chains share one sample of origin, sequenced in a study of shared clonotypes between healthy human individuals. Profiling relied on immunoSEQ multiplex PCR, and the TCRdb table lists in-frame clones only, not all of them. The sample has over 2 million clones; around 93% are singletons. The source material was naive CD4+ T cells from PBMCs. The subset denotes: CD45RA+ positively selected. These receptors were obtained from a man younger than 30 in good health. Some clones in this sample may be carry-over from other donors' samples.

The chain carries TRBV6-1 and TRBJ1-1, with 7 positions matching TRBD1. Germline CDR1 MNHNS, CDR2 SASEGT. The CDR3 extends over 17 amino acids. Trimming took 1 base from V and 0 from J; bases not matched to a gene: 8. This CDR3 is CASSEEGAGSMNTEAFF. In DNA, the CDR3 is TGTGCCAGCAGTGAAGAGGGGGCAGGATCCATGAACACTGAAGCTTTCTTT.

This chain links TRBV7-2 with TRBJ1-2; D gene uncertain. The CDR3 spans 15 residues. The germline gives CDR1 SGHTA, CDR2 FQGNSA. Trimming removed 4 bases at V and 4 bases at J, with 16 bases between. CDR3 bases: TGTGCCAGCAGCTCCCCCGGGTGGGCCCTCTATGGCTACACCTTC. Its protein product is CASSSPGWALYGYTF.

V gene TRBV7-9 combines with J gene TRBJ1-2; D not resolved. This CDR3 spans 14 amino acids. Trimming removed 5 bases from V and 6 bases from J, with 16 bases in between. Germline CDR1 is SEHNR and CDR2 is FQNEAQ (reference sequence). The DNA for the CDR3 is TGTGCCAGCAGCCGTTGGGAGTACGGGGATGGCTACACCTTC. As protein: CASSRWEYGDGYTF.

V and J are TRBV18 and TRBJ2-7; D unresolved. The CDR3 covers 14 residues. The V end was cut by 2 bases, the J end by 7 bases, with 15 bases between. Germline CDR1 and CDR2: KGHSH and LQKENI. CDR3 sequence: CASSPDLQLREQYF. In DNA form, the CDR3 reads TGTGCCAGCTCACCAGATCTTCAGCTTAGAGAGCAGTACTTC.

This clone was counted only a few times. The chain is built from TRBV29-1 and TRBJ2-1; either TRBD1 or TRBD2 may supply D (5 bases each). The CDR3 spans 13 residues. V was pared by 6 bases and J by 8 bases, with 17 bases between. The germline V gene has CDR1 SQVTM and CDR2 ANQGSEA. As DNA, the CDR3 is TGCAGCGTCGGAGGTAGGGGATTCGATGAGCAGTTCTTC. This sequence encodes CSVGGRGFDEQFF.

The rearrangement links TRBV27 to TRBJ2-1; 7 positions match TRBD2. Per the germline V gene, CDR1 is MNHEY and CDR2 is SMNVEV (reference sequence). V dropped 6 bases and J dropped 9; count of bases not matched to a gene: 14. The CDR3 is 15 amino acids. Written as DNA, the CDR3 is TGTGCCAGCAGCTCGGCCGGGCGGGAGTACGGTGAGCAGTTCTTC. Protein product: CASSSAGREYGEQFF.

In this sample, this clone turned up a few times. The chain uses TRBV19 and TRBJ1-1; 9 nucleotides agree with TRBD1. The germline V gene has CDR1 LNHDA and CDR2 SQIVND (reference sequence). The CDR3 covers 15 residues. The junction had 7 bases not matched to a gene; V was cut back by 8 bases and J by 0 bases. The CDR3 is CASSSGQGVNTEAFF. CDR3 bases: TGTGCCAGTTCCTCGGGACAGGGTGTGAACACTGAAGCTTTCTTT.

In nucleotides, the CDR3 is TGTGCCAGCAGCCGAATTAGCGGTTCAGCGGGACCCTCCTACGAGCAGTACTTC. As protein: CASSRISGSAGPSYEQYF. The chain carries TRBV11-2 and TRBJ2-7, with 7 bases identical to TRBD2. The CDR3 length is 18 residues. The germline gives CDR1 SGHAT, CDR2 FQNNGV. The J segment lost 0 bases and the V segment lost 5 bases, leaving 16 bases of the junction unmatched.

This rearrangement joins TRBV7-2 to TRBJ2-3; TRBD2 agrees at 11 bases. Trimming removed 4 bases from V and 7 bases from J; junction bases left unmatched: 4. Germline CDR1 is SGHTA and CDR2 is FQGNSA. The CDR3 has 14 amino acids. The CDR3 DNA reads as TGTGCCAGCAGCTACGGGACTAGCGGAAATACGCAGTATTTT. Amino acids: CASSYGTSGNTQYF.

The chain links TRBV2 to TRBJ2-7, with TRBD2 as a possible D gene (6 bases). From germline, CDR1 is SNHLY and CDR2 FYNNEI. The length of the CDR3 is 14 residues. Between the trimmed V and J ends, which lost 7 bases and 7 bases, there was a span of 20 bases. The CDR3 DNA is TGTGCCAGCAAAACTGGGGGGAGCCCGGGGGAGCAGTACTTC. Protein sequence: CASKTGGSPGEQYF.

J is TRBJ2-3 and V is TRBV11-2; D is uncertain. CDR3 length: 14 residues. V lost 0 bases and J lost 3, with 7 bases in between. CDR1 is SGHAT and CDR2 is FQNNGV in the germline V gene. CDR3 sequence reads: CASSLEARTDTQYF. The CDR3 nucleotides are TGTGCCAGCAGCTTAGAGGCCAGAACAGATACGCAGTATTTT. Full variable domain (rest looked up from reference TRBV11-2 and TRBJ2-3): EAGVAQSPRYKIIEKRQSVAFWCNPISGHATLYWYQQILGQGPKLLIQFQNNGVVDDSQLPKDRFSAERLKGVDSTLKIQPAKLEDSAVYLCASSLEARTDTQYFGPGTRLTVL.

This clone occurred once. The chain has TRBV9 and TRBJ1-1, with TRBD1 matching 7 bases. The CDR3 loop spans 14 amino acids. Losses at the gene ends were 4 bases for V and 10 bases for J; bases not matched to a gene: 13. Germline loops: CDR1 SGDLS, CDR2 YYNGEE. This chain's CDR3 is CASSLIRQGGPAFF. The CDR3 DNA is TGTGCCAGCAGCTTGATCCGACAGGGCGGTCCAGCTTTCTTT.

V is TRBV25-1 and J is TRBJ2-5; 9 bases align to TRBD1. Germline CDR1 is MGHDK and CDR2 is SYGVNS. CDR3 length: 16 amino acids. V lost 8 bases, J lost 2 bases, and 12 bases stayed unmatched. The DNA of the CDR3 is TGTGCCAGCTCTAGCCCCCCCGGGACAGGGCAAGAGACCCAGTACTTC. It is translated as CASSSPPGTGQETQYF.

This clone was seen a single time. The V and J genes are TRBV2 and TRBJ2-3; the match to TRBD2 covers 10 bases. Germline CDR1 SNHLY, CDR2 FYNNEI. CDR3 length: 15 residues. Trimming took 6 bases from V and 5 from J; bases not matched to a gene: 8. Here the CDR3 reads CASSLLAGAGDTQYF. The CDR3 region has the DNA TGTGCCAGCAGCCTCCTAGCGGGAGCTGGAGATACGCAGTATTTT.

For the CDR3, the DNA is TGTGCCAGCAGTTATGGCGGGGCAGGGAGTGAAAAACTGTTTTTT. It is translated as CASSYGGAGSEKLFF. The chain employs TRBV27 and TRBJ1-4; tentatively, D is TRBD1 (5 bases). The CDR3 has 15 residues. With 4 bases removed from V and 7 bases from J, the gap between germline ends came to 16 bases. Per germline, CDR1 MNHEY and CDR2 SMNVEV (reference sequence).

The chain recombines TRBV18 with TRBJ1-3, with D possibly matching TRBD1 (5 bases). Trimming removed 3 bases from V and 0 bases from J, with 21 bases in between. The V gene's germline CDR1 is KGHSH and CDR2 LQKENI. The CDR3 is 19 residues long. Here the CDR3 DNA reads TGTGCCAGCTCACCCCTAGGGGCACCATCCCTTTTCTCTGGAAACACCATATATTTT. Translating gives CASSPLGAPSLFSGNTIYF.

This clone showed up just once. The chain employs TRBV9 and TRBJ2-7; D possibly uses TRBD1 or TRBD2 (5 bases each). This CDR3 is 16 amino acids long. V gave up 0 bases and J gave up 0 bases, with 13 bases separating them. Per the germline V gene, CDR1 is SGDLS and CDR2 is YYNGEE. The CDR3 sequence: CASSVGGAQSSYEQYF. CDR3 nucleotide sequence: TGTGCCAGCAGCGTAGGAGGGGCACAGAGCTCCTACGAGCAGTACTTC.

V gene TRBV29-1 combines with J gene TRBJ2-7; 14 nucleotides align to TRBD2. This CDR3 is built from 16 residues. In germline, CDR1 is SQVTM, CDR2 ANQGSEA. J was trimmed by 6 bases and V by 3 bases; bases with no gene match: 10. CDR3 in DNA: TGCAGCGTTGACCGGGGATGGACTAGCGGGAGGATCGAGCAGTACTTC. Its protein product is CSVDRGWTSGRIEQYF.

The chain carries TRBV18 and TRBJ2-3; D possibly corresponds to TRBD1 (5 bases). Germline V gene data show CDR1 as KGHSH and CDR2 as LQKENI. The CDR3 totals 16 residues. V was pared by 4 bases and J by 0 bases, with 14 bases between. CDR3 region: CASSQLTAASTDTQYF. The CDR3 DNA is TGTGCCAGCTCACAACTGACAGCTGCTAGCACAGATACGCAGTATTTT.

The chain is built from TRBV5-1 and TRBJ2-3; D may be TRBD1 (6 bases). CDR3 size: 15 residues. CDR1 and CDR2 (germline): SGHRS, YFSETQ. Trimming took off 4 bases at V and 1 base at J, with 13 bases between the two ends. CDR3 in amino acids: CASSVGGPGTDTQYF. In DNA, the CDR3 is TGCGCCAGCAGCGTAGGGGGTCCCGGCACAGATACGCAGTATTTT.

This chain joins TRBV5-1 and TRBJ1-4; perhaps TRBD1 as D (6 bases). Per the germline V gene, CDR1 is SGHRS and CDR2 is YFSETQ. The CDR3 is 15 amino acids. Trimming removed 0 bases from V and 6 bases from J, with 12 bases in between. CDR3 sequence (DNA): TGCGCCAGCAGCTTGGCCCCTGGGGGCGATGAAAAACTGTTTTTT. Protein sequence: CASSLAPGGDEKLFF.

This chain joins TRBV2 and TRBJ2-2, with D unresolved. The V end was cut by 7 bases, the J end by 3 bases, with 9 bases between. The CDR3 extends over 13 amino acids. Per the germline V gene, CDR1 is SNHLY and CDR2 is FYNNEI. As DNA, the CDR3 is TGTGCCAGCAAACGACAACACACCGGGGAGCTGTTTTTT. As protein: CASKRQHTGELFF.

CDR3 bases: TGTGCCAGCTCACCAGCGAGTTTTCAGCCCCAGCATTTT. Translating it yields CASSPASFQPQHF. The genes are TRBV18 and TRBJ1-5; D is unclear. Germline CDR1 KGHSH, CDR2 LQKENI. There are 13 residues in the CDR3. Deletions cut 2 bases from V and 6 bases from J, with 8 bases between.